The 23 T cell receptor beta chains reported below all come from one sample, sequenced in a study of blood T cell repertoires in COVID-19. Repertoires were generated with immunoSEQ multiplex PCR, while TCRdb's copy carries only in-frame clones and drops some. The sample shows about 77,000 clones, more than 70% of them seen only once. Sequenced sample: peripheral blood. These receptors came from an elderly woman with acute or convalescent COVID-19.

This clone was picked up one time. The chain couples TRBV7-2 to TRBJ2-3; 16 bases map to TRBD2. CDR3 length: 17 residues. Germline V gene data show CDR1 as SGHTA and CDR2 as FQGNSA. J was trimmed by 8 bases and V by 5 bases; bases with no gene match: 10. The CDR3 loop is CASSPGTSGGAFGTQYF. The CDR3 bases are TGTGCCAGCAGCCCCGGGACTAGCGGGGGGGCTTTCGGTACGCAGTATTTT.

The chain combines TRBV18 with TRBJ2-5, with TRBD1 as a possible D gene (6 bases). Germline CDR1 is KGHSH and CDR2 is LQKENI. The CDR3 contains 15 residues. V lost 3 bases to trimming and J lost 1 base, with 12 bases between them. CDR3 bases: TGTGCCAGCTCACCTCCGGGGACACCCCAAGAGACCCAGTACTTC. Translating gives CASSPPGTPQETQYF.

The chain couples TRBV7-9 to TRBJ2-5, with 8 bases matching TRBD1. Germline loops: CDR1 SEHNR, CDR2 FQNEAQ (reference sequence). The CDR3 length is 14 residues. With 5 bases clipped from V and 5 bases from J, the junction kept 7 bases outside the gene matches. Here the CDR3 reads CASSPGQGRETQYF. The CDR3 region has the DNA TGTGCCAGCAGCCCTGGACAGGGTCGGGAGACCCAGTACTTC.

This chain links TRBV19 with TRBJ1-1; tentatively, D is TRBD1 (6 bases). V lost 3 bases and J lost 2, with 13 bases in between. Germline-derived CDR1 and CDR2 are LNHDA and SQIVND (reference sequence). The CDR3 has 15 residues. The CDR3 nucleotides are TGTGCCAGTAGTATCCGCGCCAGGGGTAACACTGAAGCTTTCTTT. Translating gives CASSIRARGNTEAFF.

This clone was observed a single time. The chain combines TRBV19 with TRBJ2-5, with D unclear. V was shortened by 1 base and J by 2 bases, with 5 bases between the two germline ends. The CDR3 loop spans 13 amino acids. Per germline, CDR1 LNHDA and CDR2 SQIVND (reference sequence). CDR3 sequence: CASSIAQQETQYF. In DNA, the CDR3 is TGTGCCAGTAGTATAGCACAGCAAGAGACCCAGTACTTC.

The gene calls are TRBV19 and TRBJ1-1; weak D call: TRBD1 (5 bases). Trimming stripped 3 bases from V and 1 base from J, with 12 bases between. This CDR3 spans 15 amino acids. Looked up from germline, CDR1 is LNHDA and CDR2 is SQIVND (reference sequence). CDR3 DNA: TGTGCCAGTAGTATTGGGGCCGTTGGGAACACTGAAGCTTTCTTT. It encodes CASSIGAVGNTEAFF.

This clone was detected only once. Different DNA sequences within this sample yield the same CDR3. Here the CDR3 DNA reads TGCGCCAGCAGCTTGGAAGGGGCAGGACAGCCCCAGCATTTT. Translation gives CASSLEGAGQPQHF. The chain uses TRBV5-1 and TRBJ1-5, with D perhaps TRBD1 (5 bases). The CDR3 covers 14 residues. The germline V gene encodes CDR1 SGHRS and CDR2 YFSETQ. V was clipped by 0 bases and J by 7 bases, with 11 bases between them.

V gene TRBV27 combines with J gene TRBJ2-2, with 8 bases lining up with TRBD1. J was trimmed by 6 bases and V by 0 bases; bases with no gene match: 12. There are 18 residues in the CDR3. CDR1 MNHEY and CDR2 SMNVEV come from the germline V gene (reference sequence). This CDR3 is CASSLSDREVLGAGELFF. The CDR3 DNA reads as TGTGCCAGCAGTTTATCGGACAGGGAGGTATTAGGGGCCGGGGAGCTGTTTTTT.

The chain couples TRBV28 to TRBJ2-6; D is uncertain. The CDR3 consists of 13 residues. Germline V lookup: CDR1 MDHEN, CDR2 SYDVKM. Trimming removed 6 bases from V and 4 bases from J, with 7 bases in between. CDR3 loop: CASRMAGANVLTF. CDR3 in DNA: TGTGCCAGCAGAATGGCAGGGGCCAACGTCCTGACTTTC.

The chain links TRBV9 to TRBJ2-2; weak D call: TRBD2 (5 bases). This CDR3 has 15 amino acids. CDR1 and CDR2 from the germline V gene are SGDLS and YYNGEE. V gave up 2 bases and J gave up 5 bases, with 13 bases separating them. The CDR3 protein is CASSVEGARTGELFF. CDR3 in DNA: TGTGCCAGCAGCGTCGAGGGAGCAAGAACCGGGGAGCTGTTTTTT.

The chain recombines TRBV3-1 (or the pseudogene TRBV3-2) with TRBJ2-1, with a weak D call TRBD2 (6 bases). The CDR3 extends over 15 amino acids. Germline CDR1 LGHDT, CDR2 YNNKEL (reference sequence). V gave up 0 bases and J gave up 4 bases, with 10 bases separating them. The CDR3 DNA sequence: TGTGCCAGCAGCCAAGAGGAGGGAACTTACAATGAGCAGTTCTTC. The encoded protein is CASSQEEGTYNEQFF.

V usage is TRBV9 and J usage is TRBJ1-5; D gene ambiguous. V was shortened by 0 bases and J by 7 bases, with 8 bases between the two germline ends. CDR1 is SGDLS and CDR2 is YYNGEE in the germline V gene. This CDR3 is built from 13 residues. CDR3: CASSVVPGQPQHF. For the CDR3, the DNA is TGTGCCAGCAGCGTAGTCCCAGGCCAGCCCCAGCATTTT.

The chain carries TRBV15 and TRBJ2-7; tentative D call: TRBD2 (5 bases). The CDR3 contains 14 residues. Trimming cost V 0 bases and J 3 bases, with 9 bases left between them. The germline gives CDR1 LNHNV, CDR2 YYDKDF (reference sequence). CDR3 sequence: CATSREAGDYEQYF. CDR3 in DNA: TGTGCCACCAGCAGAGAAGCCGGGGACTACGAGCAGTACTTC.

V and J are TRBV28 and TRBJ1-2; 7 bases line up with TRBD1. V lost 7 bases and J lost 4; bases outside the gene matches: 3. The CDR3 is 12 amino acids. CDR1 MDHEN and CDR2 SYDVKM come from the germline V gene. CDR3 in amino acids: CASTGGFYGYTF. Here the CDR3 DNA reads TGTGCCAGCACAGGGGGATTCTATGGCTACACCTTC.

This clone was picked up a small number of times. The chain combines TRBV15 with TRBJ2-5; D is possibly TRBD2 (6 bases). V gave up 8 bases and J gave up 2 bases, with 15 bases separating them. In germline, CDR1 is LNHNV, CDR2 YYDKDF (reference sequence). This CDR3 spans 14 amino acids. CDR3 sequence: CATRAAGNQETQYF. The CDR3 DNA sequence: TGTGCCACCCGCGCGGCGGGGAATCAAGAGACCCAGTACTTC.

The V call is TRBV7-2, the J call TRBJ2-7, with D possibly matching TRBD2 (5 bases). CDR3 length: 14 amino acids. CDR1 is SGHTA and CDR2 is FQGNSA in the germline V gene. With 5 bases removed from V and 2 bases from J, the gap between germline ends came to 13 bases. The CDR3 bases are TGTGCCAGCAGCCGGGAAACGGTCGCCTACGAGCAGTACTTC. This sequence encodes CASSRETVAYEQYF.

This clone was observed a single time. CDR3 coding DNA: TGTGCCAGCACCAAATCGGGGCAGGGGGCCTTCGAGCAGTACTTC. Amino acids: CASTKSGQGAFEQYF. The chain recombines TRBV5-5 with TRBJ2-7; 8 bases are a match to TRBD1. After removal of 6 bases from V and 6 bases from J, the junction contained 14 bases not matched to a gene. Looked up from germline, CDR1 is SGHKS and CDR2 is YYEKEE (reference sequence). This CDR3 contains 15 residues.

This chain connects TRBV7-6 to TRBJ2-2; weak D call: TRBD2 (6 bases). Germline loops: CDR1 SGHVS, CDR2 FNYEAQ. This CDR3 has 15 amino acids. The ends were cut back, 0 bases at V and 1 base at J, with 6 bases in the middle. The CDR3 is CASSLAAGNTGELFF. The DNA of the CDR3 is TGTGCCAGCAGCTTAGCAGCGGGGAACACCGGGGAGCTGTTTTTT.

The rearrangement joins TRBV6-5 to TRBJ2-3; maybe TRBD2 (5 bases). Trimming removed 8 bases from V and 3 bases from J, with 9 bases in between. There are 12 residues in the CDR3. The germline V gene encodes CDR1 MNHEY and CDR2 SVGAGI. DNA of the CDR3: TGTGCCAGCCGGAGCGGAACAGATACGCAGTATTTT. Translated: CASRSGTDTQYF.

This chain joins TRBV19 and TRBJ1-6, with 7 bases identical to TRBD1. This CDR3 contains 14 residues. CDR1 and CDR2 (germline): LNHDA, SQIVND (reference sequence). V lost 3 bases and J lost 14; bases outside the gene matches: 10. CDR3 nucleotide sequence: TGTGCCAGTAGTATCGGGACAGAGTCTTTAGCCCTCCACTTT. It is translated as CASSIGTESLALHF.

This chain joins TRBV2 and TRBJ1-3; the match to TRBD1 covers 8 bases. J gave up 0 bases and V 7 bases, and 8 bases lay outside the gene matches. Germline CDR1 is SNHLY and CDR2 is FYNNEI. The CDR3 runs 16 residues. CDR3 loop: CASTRTGTNSGNTIYF. CDR3 sequence (DNA): TGTGCCAGCACCCGGACAGGGACCAACTCTGGAAACACCATATATTTT. The full variable domain, rest sourced from reference TRBV2 and TRBJ1-3, is EPEVTQTPSHQVTQMGQEVILRCVPISNHLYFYWYRQILGQKVEFLVSFYNNEISEKSEIFDDQFSVERPDGSNFTLKIRSTKLEDSAMYFCASTRTGTNSGNTIYFGEGSWLTVV.

The rearrangement links TRBV9 to TRBJ2-3, with TRBD1 matching 7 bases. Per germline, CDR1 SGDLS and CDR2 YYNGEE. Germline trimming cut 4 bases from V and 2 bases from J; bases unmatched to any gene: 7. This CDR3 comprises 15 residues. The CDR3 DNA sequence: TGTGCCAGCAGCTCGAGAGGGGGCTTCACAGATACGCAGTATTTT. The encoded protein is CASSSRGGFTDTQYF.

This clone showed up just once. V and J are TRBV19 and TRBJ1-1; TRBD1 aligns across 8 bases. Per germline, CDR1 LNHDA and CDR2 SQIVND (reference sequence). This CDR3 spans 13 amino acids. V was clipped by 5 bases and J by 4 bases; unmatched bases: 3. In DNA form, the CDR3 reads TGTGCCAGTAGTGTGACAGGGGCCACTGAAGCTTTCTTT. This sequence encodes CASSVTGATEAFF.